A selection of T cell receptor beta chains follows, all from one sample in a study of beta chain features in type 1 diabetes. Assay used: immunoSEQ multiplex PCR; TCRdb lists only in-frame clones, some missing. Here the sample spans approximately 260,000 clones, about a fifth being singletons. The sample taken for sequencing was naive CD4+ T cells from blood. These receptor sequences come from a middle-aged woman with type 1 diabetes. The CDR3 runs from the conserved cysteine through the conserved F or W. D genes are given only for firm matches. Clone size appears in some rows only: once, few, many, or a class for an expanded clone.

clone_size	v_call	d_call	j_call	cdr3_aa	cdr3_nt
few	TRBV2	-	TRBJ1-6	CASSEAALSPLHF	TGTGCCAGCAGTGAGGCGGCTCTTTCACCCCTCCACTTT
few	TRBV5-1	TRBD1	TRBJ1-2	CASRSHVQGNYGYTF	TGCGCCAGCAGGTCACATGTACAGGGGAACTATGGCTACACCTTC
few	TRBV30	-	TRBJ1-5	CAWNHPGRANQPQHF	TGTGCCTGGAACCATCCAGGGAGGGCCAATCAGCCCCAGCATTTT
-	TRBV18	TRBD1	TRBJ1-2	CASSHDRVANYGYTF	TGTGCCAGCTCACACGACAGGGTGGCTAACTATGGCTACACCTTC
-	TRBV9	TRBD2	TRBJ2-1	CASSASGYNEQFF	TGTGCCAGCAGCGCTAGCGGTTACAATGAGCAGTTCTTC
-	TRBV9	-	TRBJ2-1	CASSVDSGSSSYNEQFF	TGTGCCAGCAGCGTAGATAGTGGGAGCAGCTCCTACAATGAGCAGTTCTTC
few	TRBV7-2	-	TRBJ1-2	CASSSYQGEVRGYTF	TGTGCCAGCAGCTCCTATCAGGGTGAAGTGCGGGGCTACACCTTC
few	TRBV4-3	-	TRBJ1-1	CASSSHIGQPEAFF	TGCGCCAGCAGCTCGCACATTGGACAGCCAGAAGCTTTCTTT
-	TRBV5-1	-	TRBJ2-7	CASSLQHEQYF	TGCGCCAGCAGCTTACAACACGAGCAGTACTTC
-	TRBV7-2	TRBD1	TRBJ1-1	CASSSGQSNTEAFF	TGTGCCAGCAGCTCGGGACAGTCGAACACTGAAGCTTTCTTT
once	TRBV7-9	TRBD1	TRBJ2-7	CASSRTGISYEQYF	TGTGCCAGCAGCCGGACAGGGATCTCCTACGAGCAGTACTTC
-	TRBV4-2	TRBD1	TRBJ1-5	CASSQAGTGGRQPQHF	TGTGCCAGCAGCCAGGCCGGGACAGGGGGCCGACAGCCCCAGCATTTT
few	TRBV18	TRBD1	TRBJ1-1	CASSRSDRGENTEAFF	TGTGCCAGCTCACGTTCAGACAGGGGGGAGAACACTGAAGCTTTCTTT
-	TRBV27	TRBD1	TRBJ2-5	CASSPWDRVETQYF	TGTGCCAGCAGTCCCTGGGACAGGGTTGAGACCCAGTACTTC
few	TRBV10-3	-	TRBJ1-1	CAISSGLNTEAFF	TGTGCCATCAGTTCCGGACTCAACACTGAAGCTTTCTTT
-	TRBV29-1	-	TRBJ2-3	CSGTLEERSTDTQYF	TGCAGCGGAACCCTGGAGGAAAGAAGCACAGATACGCAGTATTTT
-	TRBV28	-	TRBJ2-1	CASSLIPGFSYNEQFF	TGTGCCAGCAGTTTGATTCCGGGTTTCTCCTACAATGAGCAGTTCTTC
few	TRBV7-6	-	TRBJ2-5	CASSLARREETQYF	TGTGCCAGCAGCTTAGCACGGAGGGAAGAGACCCAGTACTTC
few	TRBV19	-	TRBJ1-1	CASSILAEAFF	TGTGCCAGTAGTATCTTGGCAGAAGCTTTCTTT
-	TRBV9	-	TRBJ1-2	CASSVELGLSQLNYGYTF	TGTGCCAGCAGCGTGGAATTGGGACTCAGCCAACTAAACTATGGCTACACCTTC
-	TRBV30	-	TRBJ2-5	CAWKGGGETQYF	TGTGCCTGGAAGGGAGGCGGGGAGACCCAGTACTTC
few	TRBV28	-	TRBJ2-7	CATFPGGRPDEQYF	TGTGCCACCTTCCCTGGTGGGAGGCCCGACGAGCAGTACTTC
-	TRBV4-3	TRBD1	TRBJ1-5	CASSQSTGGANQPQHF	TGCGCCAGCAGCCAGTCTACAGGGGGGGCCAATCAGCCCCAGCATTTT
few	TRBV7-9	-	TRBJ1-6	CASSRARGGGSPLHF	TGTGCCAGCAGCAGGGCCAGGGGAGGGGGTTCACCCCTCCACTTT
-	TRBV28	-	TRBJ1-5	CASSLNPGQPQHF	TGTGCCAGCAGTTTAAACCCAGGTCAGCCCCAGCATTTT
-	TRBV7-9	TRBD1	TRBJ2-5	CASSWGQGRETQYF	TGTGCCAGCAGCTGGGGACAGGGCAGAGAGACCCAGTACTTC
few	TRBV14	-	TRBJ1-4	CASSHLTLNEKLFF	TGTGCCAGCAGCCACCTGACACTGAATGAAAAACTGTTTTTT
-	TRBV20-1	-	TRBJ2-5	CSAIVRETQYF	TGCAGTGCTATAGTGAGAGAGACCCAGTACTTC
-	TRBV7-2	-	TRBJ1-1	CASSFSNTEAFF	TGTGCCAGCAGCTTCTCGAACACTGAAGCTTTCTTT
-	TRBV25-1	-	TRBJ1-1	CASSDHSGGTEAFF	TGTGCCAGCAGTGATCACTCCGGGGGCACTGAAGCTTTCTTT
-	TRBV29-1	-	TRBJ2-3	CSVPTGGSTDTQYF	TGCAGCGTTCCAACGGGTGGGAGCACAGATACGCAGTATTTT
few	TRBV5-6	TRBD2	TRBJ2-1	CASSPLLAGARYNEQFF	TGTGCCAGCAGCCCACTGTTAGCGGGAGCTAGGTACAATGAGCAGTTCTTC
-	TRBV30	TRBD1	TRBJ1-2	CAWRGLRGGTGGPYGYTF	TGTGCCTGGAGAGGCTTAAGGGGTGGGACAGGGGGTCCGTATGGCTACACCTTC
few	TRBV4-1	TRBD1	TRBJ1-4	CASSQGHRDSNEKLFF	TGCGCCAGCAGCCAAGGGCACCGGGACAGTAATGAAAAACTGTTTTTT
-	TRBV29-1	-	TRBJ1-3	CSVVRQFSGNTIYF	TGCAGCGTTGTGAGACAATTCTCTGGAAACACCATATATTTT
few	TRBV4-2	-	TRBJ2-7	CASSQDSYEQYF	TGTGCCAGCAGCCAAGATAGCTACGAGCAGTACTTC
-	TRBV4-3	-	TRBJ2-3	CASSQGSQGSDTQYF	TGCGCCAGCAGCCAAGGATCACAGGGTTCAGATACGCAGTATTTT
-	TRBV5-4	TRBD2	TRBJ2-3	CASSLGLAGATGDTQYF	TGTGCCAGCAGCTTGGGCCTCGCGGGAGCCACAGGAGATACGCAGTATTTT
-	TRBV7-2	-	TRBJ1-2	CASNRGGTNYGYTF	TGTGCCAGCAACCGGGGGGGAACTAACTATGGCTACACCTTC
-	TRBV11-2	-	TRBJ1-4	CASSSGASNEKLFF	TGTGCCAGCAGCTCTGGAGCGTCTAATGAAAAACTGTTTTTT
-	TRBV11-3	-	TRBJ2-5	CASSPGLEETQYF	TGTGCCAGCAGCCCCGGACTTGAAGAGACCCAGTACTTC
-	TRBV18	-	TRBJ2-3	CASSPLNTDTQYF	TGTGCCAGCTCACCACTTAACACAGATACGCAGTATTTT
-	TRBV9	-	TRBJ1-1	CASSVDSGAAVFF	TGTGCCAGCAGCGTAGATTCAGGGGCGGCAGTTTTCTTT
-	TRBV7-2	TRBD1	TRBJ1-5	CASSLGLYGTDNQPQHF	TGTGCCAGCAGCTTAGGTCTATACGGGACAGATAATCAGCCCCAGCATTTT
few	TRBV28	-	TRBJ1-5	CASSTTGRGQPQHF	TGTGCCAGCAGCACGACAGGACGGGGTCAGCCCCAGCATTTT
few	TRBV11-2	-	TRBJ2-4	CASSLDQSRSAQYF	TGTGCCAGCAGCTTAGATCAATCTCGGTCCGCTCAGTACTTC
-	TRBV29-1	TRBD1	TRBJ1-5	CSARQGDQPQHF	TGCAGCGCGAGACAGGGGGACCAGCCCCAGCATTTT
-	TRBV6-5	TRBD1	TRBJ1-2	CASRATGGHYGYTF	TGTGCCAGCAGAGCGACAGGGGGCCACTATGGCTACACCTTC
few	TRBV11-2	TRBD2	TRBJ2-3	CASSLPLPGLAGVVDTQYF	TGTGCCAGCAGCTTACCTCTACCGGGACTAGCGGGCGTGGTCGATACGCAGTATTTT
few	TRBV4-1	TRBD2	TRBJ2-1	CASSSAGLAGVRNEQFF	TGCGCCAGCAGCTCTGCCGGACTAGCGGGAGTAAGAAATGAGCAGTTCTTC
-	TRBV4-2	-	TRBJ1-1	CASKITENTEAFF	TGTGCCAGCAAAATAACAGAGAACACTGAAGCTTTCTTT
-	TRBV9	TRBD2	TRBJ2-1	CASSVGLAGMYNEQFF	TGTGCCAGCAGCGTAGGGCTAGCGGGTATGTACAATGAGCAGTTCTTC
few	TRBV2	TRBD1	TRBJ1-5	CASGGQGMSNQPQHF	TGTGCCAGCGGCGGACAGGGTATGAGTAATCAGCCCCAGCATTTT